Listed below are T cell receptor beta chains from one sample, sequenced in a study of beta chain features in type 1 diabetes. The method was immunoSEQ multiplex PCR; TCRdb's version includes in-frame clones alone and lacks a portion of them. The sample includes 150,000 or so clones, around 8.3% of them seen just once. The sequencing sample was made of central memory CD4+ T cells from blood. These receptors originate from a woman aged 18-29 years with type 1 diabetes. Each CDR3 is given with its conserved first and last residue. A D gene is named only where the DNA matches it firmly. The listing skips clone size in some rows; elsewhere it reads once, few, many or a size class.

j_gene: TRBJ1-2
v_gene: TRBV2
d_gene: .
abundance: .
CDR3nt: TGTGCCGGAGGACGGAACTATGGCTACACCTTC
CDR3aa: CAGGRNYGYTF

j_gene: TRBJ2-3
v_gene: TRBV9
d_gene: TRBD1
abundance: few
CDR3nt: TGTGCCAGCAGCCCAAACGGACAGGGGGCCGATACGCAGTATTTT
CDR3aa: CASSPNGQGADTQYF

j_gene: TRBJ2-1
v_gene: TRBV5-1
d_gene: .
abundance: .
CDR3nt: TGCGCCAGCAGCTTACAGGGCTGGGGGCCGGACTTTAAGTTCTTC
CDR3aa: CASSLQGWGPDFKFF

j_gene: TRBJ2-5
v_gene: TRBV5-1
d_gene: .
abundance: .
CDR3nt: TGCGCCAGCAGCTTGGGTCAGGGAATGGGAGAGACCCAGTACTTC
CDR3aa: CASSLGQGMGETQYF

j_gene: TRBJ1-5
v_gene: TRBV2
d_gene: .
abundance: .
CDR3nt: TGTGCCAGCAGTGGGCCCGGGACAACCTCCACAGCAAGCAATCAGCCCCAGCATTTT
CDR3aa: CASSGPGTTSTASNQPQHF

j_gene: TRBJ2-1
v_gene: TRBV9
d_gene: TRBD2
abundance: few
CDR3nt: TGTGCCAGCAGCGCAACGGGACTAGCGGCTAATGAGCAGTTCTTC
CDR3aa: CASSATGLAANEQFF

j_gene: TRBJ2-1
v_gene: TRBV15
d_gene: TRBD1
abundance: few
CDR3nt: TGTGCCACCAGCAGAGATCAGGGGGACACGCGCCTCTTC
CDR3aa: CATSRDQGDTRLF

j_gene: TRBJ2-7
v_gene: TRBV20-1
d_gene: .
abundance: .
CDR3nt: TGCAGCGTTATTACAGAAGGGCAGTACTTC
CDR3aa: CSVITEGQYF

j_gene: TRBJ1-5
v_gene: TRBV2
d_gene: .
abundance: .
CDR3nt: TGTGCCAGCAGTGAAAGGGGGGGAAATCAGCCCCAGCATTTT
CDR3aa: CASSERGGNQPQHF

j_gene: TRBJ1-2
v_gene: TRBV25-1
d_gene: .
abundance: few
CDR3nt: TGTGCCAGCAGTGATCCTCGCAGGCCCAACTATGGCTACACCTTC
CDR3aa: CASSDPRRPNYGYTF

j_gene: TRBJ2-3
v_gene: TRBV7-3
d_gene: TRBD1
abundance: few
CDR3nt: TGTGCCAGCAGCCTACAGGGGGCTTATTCAGATACGCAGTATTTT
CDR3aa: CASSLQGAYSDTQYF

j_gene: TRBJ2-5
v_gene: TRBV2
d_gene: .
abundance: .
CDR3nt: TGTGCCAGCAGTCCTAAAGAGACCCAGTACTTC
CDR3aa: CASSPKETQYF

j_gene: TRBJ2-4
v_gene: TRBV7-9
d_gene: TRBD1
abundance: .
CDR3nt: TGTGCCAGCAGCTTAGAGTGGACAGGAAGAATTCAGTACTTC
CDR3aa: CASSLEWTGRIQYF

j_gene: TRBJ1-1
v_gene: TRBV5-8
d_gene: .
abundance: .
CDR3nt: TGTGCCAGCAGCTACAGGTCCTTTGGTGAAGCTTTCTTT
CDR3aa: CASSYRSFGEAFF

j_gene: TRBJ1-1
v_gene: TRBV18
d_gene: .
abundance: few
CDR3nt: TGTGCCAGCTCACCAACAGCGAACACTGAAGCTTTCTTT
CDR3aa: CASSPTANTEAFF

j_gene: TRBJ2-3
v_gene: TRBV4-3
d_gene: TRBD1
abundance: few
CDR3nt: TGCGCCAGCAGCCATTACAGGGGAGATACGCAGTATTTT
CDR3aa: CASSHYRGDTQYF

j_gene: TRBJ2-3
v_gene: TRBV7-8
d_gene: .
abundance: few
CDR3nt: TGTGCCAGCAGCCCGACGGGGGATACGCAGTATTTT
CDR3aa: CASSPTGDTQYF

j_gene: TRBJ2-7
v_gene: TRBV6-6
d_gene: TRBD1
abundance: few
CDR3nt: TGTGCCAGCACCAAAGGGGGGACAGGGACATACGAGCAGTACTTC
CDR3aa: CASTKGGTGTYEQYF

j_gene: TRBJ1-2
v_gene: TRBV18
d_gene: .
abundance: few
CDR3nt: TGTGCCAGCTCCCCCCGGGGCTATGGCTACACCTTC
CDR3aa: CASSPRGYGYTF